Listed below are T cell receptor beta chains from one sample, sequenced in a study of T cell clonotyping in hematopoietic cell transplantation. Only in-frame clones appear in the TCRdb table, and some are missing; sequencing was by immunoSEQ multiplex PCR. Of roughly 5,000 clones in the sample, over 85% were seen once. Material: peripheral blood mononuclear cells, obtained 100 days after allogeneic stem cell transplant. Receptors were obtained from a male patient aged 70 to 79 who had an allogeneic stem cell transplant from an unrelated donor, so T cells may come from the graft donor. Some clones in this sample may be carry-over from other donors' samples. Both conserved end residues are trimmed from each CDR3. Fields, in order: CDR3 protein, V gene, CDR3 length.

CDR3aa: ASSYLPGQGVPEAF
v_gene: TRBV6-5
len: 14

CDR3aa: ASSDRERLAGESGELF
v_gene: TRBV5-1
len: 16

CDR3aa: ASRRAGTYNEQF
v_gene: TRBV28
len: 12

CDR3aa: ASSDRGRVNEQF
v_gene: TRBV19
len: 12

CDR3aa: ASWDPNGETQY
v_gene: TRBV28
len: 11

CDR3aa: ASSELAANTGELF
v_gene: TRBV2
len: 13

CDR3aa: ASSELAGGPSDTQY
v_gene: TRBV9
len: 14

CDR3aa: ASSQTWSSYEQY
v_gene: TRBV4-3
len: 12

CDR3aa: ASSQDSDRWSIRNTGELF
v_gene: TRBV4-1
len: 18

CDR3aa: ATHSDEQY
v_gene: TRBV6-5
len: 8

CDR3aa: AWSVLGQGYEQY
v_gene: TRBV30
len: 12

CDR3aa: ASSLTMADTQY
v_gene: TRBV7-7
len: 11

CDR3aa: ASSLASTAYEQY
v_gene: TRBV7-6
len: 12

CDR3aa: ASSPYPGQGSYEQY
v_gene: TRBV28
len: 14

CDR3aa: SGTGTDTDTQY
v_gene: TRBV29-1
len: 11

CDR3aa: ASSLGLWREEFYEQY
v_gene: TRBV28
len: 15

CDR3aa: AIRGYSNQPQH
v_gene: TRBV10-3
len: 11

CDR3aa: ASGLAGSYEQY
v_gene: TRBV6-5
len: 11

CDR3aa: ASNFFSSQPQH
v_gene: TRBV28
len: 11

CDR3aa: ASSLSGSGDYEQY
v_gene: TRBV27
len: 13

CDR3aa: ASRFDPNTEAF
v_gene: TRBV7-9
len: 11

CDR3aa: ASSQDGTGGPVYEQY
v_gene: TRBV4-2
len: 15

CDR3aa: ASSLAPTGGNTEAF
v_gene: TRBV11-1
len: 14

CDR3aa: ASRPRAGGSDEQY
v_gene: TRBV11-2
len: 13

CDR3aa: AISGRENYGYT
v_gene: TRBV10-3
len: 11

CDR3aa: ASSLSPGGRDQPQH
v_gene: TRBV28
len: 14

CDR3aa: ASSPGDPFYEQY
v_gene: TRBV5-4
len: 12

CDR3aa: ASSKLTSHQPQH
v_gene: TRBV28
len: 12

CDR3aa: ASSSRTGGQETQY
v_gene: TRBV5-4
len: 13